This T cell receptor (beta chain) was profiled in a study of technical replicates of blood from a few donors. Profiled with immunoSEQ multiplex PCR; TCRdb holds only in-frame clones, not every one. The sample has over 70,000 clones, around 95% seen once; the top ten hold 0.3% to 0.45%. The germline V gene encodes CDR1 SGHTA and CDR2 FQGNSA. Trimming removed 5 bases from V and 5 bases from J; junction bases left unmatched: 13. The CDR3 covers 17 residues. V usage is TRBV7-2 and J usage is TRBJ2-2; 8 nucleotides match TRBD2. This receptor was obtained from a human donor in good health. Sequenced material: T cells isolated from PBMCs. In DNA form, the CDR3 reads TGTGCCAGCAGCCCCGCCGGGGTAGCGGGAAAGACCGGGGAGCTGTTTTTT. Translation gives CASSPAGVAGKTGELFF.